This TCR beta chain was recovered during a study of T cells in women clearing cervical HPV infection. About the study: Control women cleared a single incident HPV16 infection within 12 months. Study-level results: Associations may precede or follow infection; HPV-specific or memory T cells were not isolated.

The germline gives CDR1 MRHNA, CDR2 SNTAGT. The CDR3 extends over 14 amino acids. The V and J ends lost 3 bases and 7 bases, in that order; junction bases with no gene match: 2. Cervical HPV DNA detected by MY09/MY11 PCR, typed by dot-blot. Of note for this clone: Its antigen is not known. Read data end 3 residues before the CDR3 end; the end is taken from the germline J gene.

Profiled with immunoSEQ multiplex PCR; TCRdb holds only in-frame clones, not every one. The listing records about 36,000 clones. The rearrangement uses TRBV6-4 and TRBJ2-1, with 11 bases lining up with TRBD2. The sequence came from a woman aged 18-70 years with a cervical HPV16 infection that either progressed to CIN3+ or cleared (not recorded which). Sequenced material: blood buffy coat. The CDR3 loop reads CASSEGLAANEQFF. The covered CDR3 bases are TGTGCCAGCAGTGAGGGACTAGCGGCGAATGAG.